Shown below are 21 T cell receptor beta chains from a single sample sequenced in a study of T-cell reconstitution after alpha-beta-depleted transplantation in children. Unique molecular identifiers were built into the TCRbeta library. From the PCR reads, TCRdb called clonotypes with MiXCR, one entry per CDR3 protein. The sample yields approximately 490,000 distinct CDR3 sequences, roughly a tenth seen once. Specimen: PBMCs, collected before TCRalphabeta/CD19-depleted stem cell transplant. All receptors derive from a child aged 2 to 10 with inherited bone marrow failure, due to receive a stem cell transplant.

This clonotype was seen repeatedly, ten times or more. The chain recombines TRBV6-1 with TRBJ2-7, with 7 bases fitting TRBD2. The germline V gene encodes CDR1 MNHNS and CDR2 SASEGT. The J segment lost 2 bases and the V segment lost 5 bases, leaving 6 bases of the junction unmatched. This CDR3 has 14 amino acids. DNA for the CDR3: TGTGCCAGCAGTCGCGGGAGAGACACCTACGAGCAGTACTTC. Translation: CASSRGRDTYEQYF.

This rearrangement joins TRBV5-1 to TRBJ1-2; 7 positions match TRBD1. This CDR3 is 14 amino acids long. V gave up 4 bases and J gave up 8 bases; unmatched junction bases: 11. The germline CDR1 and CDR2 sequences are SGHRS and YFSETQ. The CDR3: CASSPTGTARGYTF. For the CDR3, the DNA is TGCGCCAGCAGCCCCACCGGGACAGCGAGGGGCTACACCTTC.

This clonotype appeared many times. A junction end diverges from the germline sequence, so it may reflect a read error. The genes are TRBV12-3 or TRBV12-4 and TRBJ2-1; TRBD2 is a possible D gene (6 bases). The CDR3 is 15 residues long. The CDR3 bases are TGCGCCAGCAGCCCCCGGGAGTCCTCCTACAATGAGCAGTTCTTC. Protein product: CASSPRESSYNEQFF.

CDR3 in amino acids: CASSIRDSKKEQYF. For the CDR3, the DNA is TGTGCCAGCAGCATACGGGACTCCAAGAAGGAGCAGTACTTC. The chain links TRBV7-2 to TRBJ2-7; D may be TRBD2 (6 bases). The CDR3 contains 14 residues. The germline V gene encodes CDR1 SGHTA and CDR2 FQGNSA. The V gene lost 5 bases and the J gene lost 7 bases, with 18 bases spanning the gap.

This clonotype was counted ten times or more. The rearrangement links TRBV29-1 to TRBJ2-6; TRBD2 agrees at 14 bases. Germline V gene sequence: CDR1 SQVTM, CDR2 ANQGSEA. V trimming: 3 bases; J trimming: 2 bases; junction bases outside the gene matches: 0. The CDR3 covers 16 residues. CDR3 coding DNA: TGCAGCGTTGAGGGACTAGCGGGGGCTGGGGCCAACGTCCTGACTTTC. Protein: CSVEGLAGAGANVLTF.

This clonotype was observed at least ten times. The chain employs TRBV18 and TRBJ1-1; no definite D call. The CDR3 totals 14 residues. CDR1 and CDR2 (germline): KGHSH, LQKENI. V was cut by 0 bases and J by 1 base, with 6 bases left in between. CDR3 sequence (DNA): TGTGCCAGCTCACCACCTGACACGAACACTGAAGCTTTCTTT. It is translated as CASSPPDTNTEAFF.

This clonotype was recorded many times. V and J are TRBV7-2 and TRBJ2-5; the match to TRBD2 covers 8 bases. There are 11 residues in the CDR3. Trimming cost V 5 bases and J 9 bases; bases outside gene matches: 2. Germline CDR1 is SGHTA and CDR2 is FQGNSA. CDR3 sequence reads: CASSTGGAQYF. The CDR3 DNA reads TGTGCCAGCAGCACGGGAGGGGCCCAGTACTTC.

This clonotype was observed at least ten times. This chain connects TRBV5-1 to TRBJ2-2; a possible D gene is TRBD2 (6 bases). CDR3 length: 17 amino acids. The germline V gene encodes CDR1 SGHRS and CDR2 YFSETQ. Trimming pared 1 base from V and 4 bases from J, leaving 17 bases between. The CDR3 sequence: CASSLLDGGTGTGELFF. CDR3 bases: TGCGCCAGCAGCTTGTTAGATGGCGGGACGGGCACCGGGGAGCTGTTTTTT.

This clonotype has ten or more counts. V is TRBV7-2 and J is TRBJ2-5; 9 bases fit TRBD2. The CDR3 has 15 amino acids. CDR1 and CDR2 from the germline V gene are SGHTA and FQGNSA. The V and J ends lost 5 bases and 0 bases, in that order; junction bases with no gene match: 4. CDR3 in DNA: TGTGCCAGCAGCACCAGGACTAGCGACCAAGAGACCCAGTACTTC. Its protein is CASSTRTSDQETQYF.

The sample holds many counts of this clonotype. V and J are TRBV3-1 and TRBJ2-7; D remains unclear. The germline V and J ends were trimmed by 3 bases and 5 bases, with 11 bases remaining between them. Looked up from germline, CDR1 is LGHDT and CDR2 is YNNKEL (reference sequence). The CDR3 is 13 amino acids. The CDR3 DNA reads TGTGCCAGCAGCCAGTTTTCCCCCCACGAGCAGTACTTC. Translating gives CASSQFSPHEQYF.

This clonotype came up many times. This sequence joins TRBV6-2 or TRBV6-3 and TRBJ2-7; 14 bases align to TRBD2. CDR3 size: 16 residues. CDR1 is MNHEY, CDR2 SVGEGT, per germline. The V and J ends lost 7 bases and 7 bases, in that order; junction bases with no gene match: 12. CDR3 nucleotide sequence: TGTGCCAGCACGGGACTAGCGGGAGCATTCCTCGAGGAGCAGTACTTC. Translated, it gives CASTGLAGAFLEEQYF.

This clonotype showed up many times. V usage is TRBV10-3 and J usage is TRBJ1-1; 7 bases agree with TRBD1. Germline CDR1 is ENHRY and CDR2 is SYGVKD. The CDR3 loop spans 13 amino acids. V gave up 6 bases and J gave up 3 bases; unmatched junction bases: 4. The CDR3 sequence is CAIRDRADTEAFF. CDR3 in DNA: TGTGCCATCAGAGACAGGGCTGACACTGAAGCTTTCTTT.

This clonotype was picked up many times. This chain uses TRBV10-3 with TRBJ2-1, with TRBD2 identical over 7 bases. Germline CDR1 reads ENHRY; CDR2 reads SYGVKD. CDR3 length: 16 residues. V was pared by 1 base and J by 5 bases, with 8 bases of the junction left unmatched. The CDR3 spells CAISEWASGENNEQFF. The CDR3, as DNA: TGTGCCATCAGTGAGTGGGCTAGCGGAGAAAACAATGAGCAGTTCTTC.

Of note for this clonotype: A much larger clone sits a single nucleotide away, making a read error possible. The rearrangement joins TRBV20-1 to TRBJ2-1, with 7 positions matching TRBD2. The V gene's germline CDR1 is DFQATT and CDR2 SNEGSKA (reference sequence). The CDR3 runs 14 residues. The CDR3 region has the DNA TGCAGTGCTAGAGTGGTGCGGGACTACAATGGGCAGTTCTTC. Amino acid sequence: CSARVVRDYNGQFF.

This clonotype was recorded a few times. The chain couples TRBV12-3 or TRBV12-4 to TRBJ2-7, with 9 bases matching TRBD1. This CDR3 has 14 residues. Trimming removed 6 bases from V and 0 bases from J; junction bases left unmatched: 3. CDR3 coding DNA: TGTGCCAGCAGCCGGGACAGGGACTCCTACGAGCAGTACTTC. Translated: CASSRDRDSYEQYF.

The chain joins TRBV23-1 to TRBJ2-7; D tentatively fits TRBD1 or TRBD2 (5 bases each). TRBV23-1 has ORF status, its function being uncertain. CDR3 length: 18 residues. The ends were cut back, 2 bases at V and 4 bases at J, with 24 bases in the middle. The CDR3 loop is CASSQPLPGRLGPYEQYF. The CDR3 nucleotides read TGCGCCAGCAGTCAACCCCTACCGGGACGGCTAGGACCGTACGAGCAGTACTTC.

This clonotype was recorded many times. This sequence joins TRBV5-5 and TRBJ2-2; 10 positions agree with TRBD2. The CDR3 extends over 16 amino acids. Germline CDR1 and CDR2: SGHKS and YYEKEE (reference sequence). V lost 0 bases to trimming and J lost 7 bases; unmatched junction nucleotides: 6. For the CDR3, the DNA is TGTGCCAGCAGCTTGGCCCTAGCGGGAGTTGACGGGGAGCTGTTTTTT. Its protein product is CASSLALAGVDGELFF.

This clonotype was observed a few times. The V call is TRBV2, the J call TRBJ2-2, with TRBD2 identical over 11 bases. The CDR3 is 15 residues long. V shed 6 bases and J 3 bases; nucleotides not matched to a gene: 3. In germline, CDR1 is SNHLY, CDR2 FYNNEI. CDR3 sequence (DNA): TGTGCCAGCAGACGACTAGCGGGATACACCGGGGAGCTGTTTTTT. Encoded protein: CASRRLAGYTGELFF.

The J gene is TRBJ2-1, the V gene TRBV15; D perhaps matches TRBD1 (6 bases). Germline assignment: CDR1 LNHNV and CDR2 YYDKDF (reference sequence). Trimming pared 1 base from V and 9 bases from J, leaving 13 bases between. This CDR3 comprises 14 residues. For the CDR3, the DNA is TGTGCCACCAGCAGAGTACAGGGTGCGGGTGAGCAGTTCTTC. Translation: CATSRVQGAGEQFF.

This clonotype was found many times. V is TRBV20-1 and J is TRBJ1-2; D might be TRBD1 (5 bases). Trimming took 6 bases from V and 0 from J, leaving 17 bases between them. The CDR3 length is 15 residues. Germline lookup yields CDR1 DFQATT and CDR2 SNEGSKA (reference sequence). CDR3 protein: CSAQNIIRANYGYTF. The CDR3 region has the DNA TGCAGTGCCCAAAATATAATCAGGGCTAACTATGGCTACACCTTC.

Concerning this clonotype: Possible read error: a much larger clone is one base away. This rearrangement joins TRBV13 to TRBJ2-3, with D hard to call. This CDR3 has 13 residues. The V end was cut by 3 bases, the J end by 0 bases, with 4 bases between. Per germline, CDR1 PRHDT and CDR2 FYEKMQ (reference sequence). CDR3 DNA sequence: TGTGCCAGCAGCTTCAAGAGCACAGATACGCAGTATTTT. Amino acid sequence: CASSFKSTDTQYF.